This T cell receptor beta chain stems from a study of shared clonotypes between healthy human individuals. The data were produced by immunoSEQ multiplex PCR, yet TCRdb's version contains in-frame clones alone and is incomplete. This table has approximately 530,000 clones, 95% to 97% appearing once. V gave up 7 bases and J gave up 8 bases, with 18 bases separating them. CDR3 length: 13 residues. The germline CDR1 and CDR2 sequences are SQVTM and ANQGSEA. This clonotype was obtained from a woman in her 30s in good health. The chain links TRBV29-1 to TRBJ2-1, with D perhaps being TRBD1 or TRBD2 (5 bases each). Material for sequencing was naive CD4+ T cells sorted from blood. Sample subset: CD45RA+ positively selected. The CDR3 DNA reads as TGCAGCGCTGGAAGGGGAGAAGACCATGAGCAGTTCTTC. Its protein is CSAGRGEDHEQFF.